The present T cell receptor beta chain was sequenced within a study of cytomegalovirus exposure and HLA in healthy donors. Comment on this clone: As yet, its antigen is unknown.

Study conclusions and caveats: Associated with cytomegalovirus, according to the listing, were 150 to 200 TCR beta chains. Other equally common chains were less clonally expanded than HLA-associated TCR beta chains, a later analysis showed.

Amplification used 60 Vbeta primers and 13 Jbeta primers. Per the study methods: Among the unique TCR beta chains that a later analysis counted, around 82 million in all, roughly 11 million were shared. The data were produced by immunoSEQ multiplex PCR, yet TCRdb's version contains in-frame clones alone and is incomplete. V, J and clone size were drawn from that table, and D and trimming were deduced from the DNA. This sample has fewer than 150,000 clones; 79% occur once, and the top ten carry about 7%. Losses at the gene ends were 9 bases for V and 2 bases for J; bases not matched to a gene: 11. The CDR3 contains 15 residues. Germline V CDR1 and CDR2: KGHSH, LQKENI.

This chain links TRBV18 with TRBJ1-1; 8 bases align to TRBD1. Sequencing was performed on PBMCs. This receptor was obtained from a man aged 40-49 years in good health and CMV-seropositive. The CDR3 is CASLNADRENTEAFF. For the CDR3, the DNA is TGTGCCAGTCTCAATGCGGACAGGGAAAACACTGAAGCTTTCTTT.